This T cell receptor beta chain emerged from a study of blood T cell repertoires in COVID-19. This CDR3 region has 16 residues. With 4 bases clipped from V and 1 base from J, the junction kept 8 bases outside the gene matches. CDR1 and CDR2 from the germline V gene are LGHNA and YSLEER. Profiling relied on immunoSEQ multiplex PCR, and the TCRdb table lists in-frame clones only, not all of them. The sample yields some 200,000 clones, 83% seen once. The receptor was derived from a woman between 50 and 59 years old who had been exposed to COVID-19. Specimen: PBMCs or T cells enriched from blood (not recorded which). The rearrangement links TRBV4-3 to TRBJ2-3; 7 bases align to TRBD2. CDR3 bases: TGCGCCAGCAGCCCCGGACTAGGAGGGGGCACAGATACGCAGTATTTT. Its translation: CASSPGLGGGTDTQYF.